This T cell receptor beta chain was identified in a study of memory CD4+ T cells and cytomegalovirus serostatus. The wider study: Donors were healthy Belgian adults, 9 or 10 CMV seropositive and roughly 25 seronegative.

This CDR3 contains 15 residues. V was pared by 1 base and J by 6 bases, with 12 bases between. The V gene's germline CDR1 is MGHDK and CDR2 SYGVNS. As to this clone: The antigen remains undetermined.

Whole-study results and caveats: Suggested: most of the CMV-linked TCR signature lies in CD4+ memory cells. About 40% of the roughly 160 known CMV-associated TCRbeta sequences appeared in CD4+ memory.

Single viable CD3+CD4+CD8-CD45RO+ cells were sorted as the memory CD4+ T cells. The table came from immunoSEQ multiplex PCR; TCRdb's copy has only in-frame clones and leaves some out. Here the sample spans fewer than 35,000 clones, about 70% being singletons. The V call is TRBV25-1, the J call TRBJ1-4; the D gene is possibly TRBD1 (5 bases). The source is an adult in good health and CMV-seronegative. Sequences were obtained from memory CD4+ T cells from blood. CDR3 in amino acids: CASSELGGNYEKLFF. CDR3 bases: TGTGCCAGCAGTGAATTGGGGGGAAATTATGAAAAACTGTTTTTT.